The clone carrying this T cell receptor beta chain appeared a few times. Its antigen is undetermined. This sample stems from a study of CD8+ T cells in alopecia areata. This CDR3 is built from 20 residues. V shed 4 bases, J shed 1 base, and the junction held 18 bases outside the gene matches. Per the germline V gene, CDR1 is MGHRA and CDR2 is YSYEKL. Extraction and reverse transcription of RNA yielded cDNA as the sequencing template. Repertoires were generated with immunoSEQ multiplex PCR, while TCRdb's copy carries only in-frame clones and drops some. Of roughly 130,000 clones detected, around three fifths appear once; the ten largest clones hold roughly 4.5%. Punch biopsies of lesional scalp, plus peripheral blood, were taken from alopecia areata patients. Sorting of PBMCs yielded the CD4+ and CD8+ T cells. Study-level points and caveats: In patients, TCRs were shared less clearly than in mice, and HLA may possibly be involved.

The rearrangement links TRBV4-1 to TRBJ2-2, with 7 bases that match TRBD1. The receptor was isolated from a human donor with alopecia areata. The sample here was CD4+ T cells sorted from blood, taken at week 0. The CDR3 bases are TGCGCCAGCAGCCCCGTTGGTCTATACCCCGGGACAGAGAACACCGGGGAGCTGTTTTTT. It encodes CASSPVGLYPGTENTGELFF.